The text below deals with one TCR beta chain. This specimen comes from a study of T-cell reconstitution after alpha-beta-depleted transplantation in children. For TCRbeta, the library was prepared with unique molecular identifiers. Each CDR3 protein gets one entry after TCRdb re-called the PCR reads with MiXCR. In the table there are about 340,000 distinct CDR3 sequences, 13% of which are singletons. Germline V CDR1 and CDR2: SGHDT, YYEEEE. This CDR3 comprises 15 residues. The ends lost 2 bases at V and 1 base at J; junction bases unmatched: 3. This chain uses TRBV5-6 with TRBJ2-3; 8 bases align to TRBD1. The sequence was collected from a human donor who donated a stem cell graft to a child with Fanconi anemia. The input for sequencing was PBMCs, taken from the stem cell graft. The DNA for the CDR3 is TGTGCCAGCAGCTTCACGGGACAGGGCACAGATACGCAGTATTTT. It yields the protein CASSFTGQGTDTQYF.